The 18 T cell receptor beta chains given below trace back to one sample, sequenced in a study of T cell changes during pregnancy in multiple sclerosis. Sequencing was performed with immunoSEQ multiplex PCR; in TCRdb, only in-frame clones are kept and a portion is missing. The sample holds tens of thousands of clones, about nine tenths seen once. The sequences come from peripheral blood, collected after pregnancy. Receptor source: a female donor in good health, enrolled as a control in a pregnancy study.

The chain links TRBV29-1 to TRBJ2-2, with D uncertain. The germline CDR1 and CDR2 sequences are SQVTM and ANQGSEA. V was cut by 6 bases and J by 0 bases, with 8 bases left in between. This CDR3 spans 13 amino acids. CDR3 in amino acids: CSVRSANTGELFF. The CDR3 bases are TGCAGCGTCCGATCGGCGAACACCGGGGAGCTGTTTTTT.

This chain uses TRBV11-2 with TRBJ1-2, with D maybe TRBD1 (6 bases). The CDR3 has 14 amino acids. CDR1 is SGHAT and CDR2 is FQNNGV in the germline V gene. The germline V and J ends were trimmed by 3 bases and 4 bases, with 12 bases remaining between them. CDR3 DNA sequence: TGTGCCAGCAGCTTTGACAGGCGATCCTATGGCTACACCTTC. Protein: CASSFDRRSYGYTF.

The chain joins TRBV4-3 to TRBJ2-3; D not certain. The V and J ends lost 2 bases and 4 bases respectively, with 4 bases between them. From germline, CDR1 is LGHNA and CDR2 YSLEER. CDR3 length equals 12 residues. The CDR3 is CASSQRPDTQYF. The DNA for the CDR3 is TGCGCCAGCAGCCAACGTCCAGATACGCAGTATTTT.

The CDR3, as DNA: TGTGCCAGCAGTTTACTTAACACCGGGGAGCTGTTTTTT. Protein: CASSLLNTGELFF. The chain links TRBV27 to TRBJ2-2; D is unresolved. This CDR3 is 13 amino acids long. V dropped 2 bases and J dropped 2 bases, with 3 bases sitting between them. Germline CDR1 and CDR2: MNHEY and SMNVEV (reference sequence).

This clone was recorded a few times. The CDR3 spells CASKEGRRSYNSPLHF. CDR3 sequence (DNA): TGTGCCAGTAAGGAGGGTCGGCGGTCCTATAATTCACCCCTCCACTTT. The chain uses TRBV19 and TRBJ1-6; D unresolved. The germline V gene has CDR1 LNHDA and CDR2 SQIVND (reference sequence). The CDR3 covers 16 residues. Trimming removed 7 bases from V and 1 base from J, with 14 bases in between.

The chain has TRBV12-5 and TRBJ2-7, with 9 bases fitting TRBD1. The CDR3 covers 12 residues. V lost 6 bases to trimming and J lost 7 bases; unmatched junction nucleotides: 4. Per the germline V gene, CDR1 is LGHNT and CDR2 is FRNRAP. Here the CDR3 DNA reads TGTGCTAGTGGAAGGACAGGGGATGAGCAGTACTTC. This encodes CASGRTGDEQYF.

V is TRBV7-2 and J is TRBJ2-1; tentative D call: TRBD1 (6 bases). Germline CDR1 reads SGHTA; CDR2 reads FQGNSA. The V gene lost 1 base and the J gene lost 4 bases, with 17 bases spanning the gap. The CDR3 contains 17 residues. Here the CDR3 DNA reads TGTGCCAGCAGCTTAGAGGTCTATGGGGGCCTATACAATGAGCAGTTCTTC. Its protein product is CASSLEVYGGLYNEQFF.

The genes are TRBV19 and TRBJ2-1; 9 nucleotides line up with TRBD2. Germline V gene sequence: CDR1 LNHDA, CDR2 SQIVND (reference sequence). This CDR3 comprises 18 residues. V shed 6 bases and J 3 bases; nucleotides not matched to a gene: 15. The CDR3 sequence: CASRQVARGGLGYNEQFF. The CDR3 DNA reads as TGTGCCAGTAGACAGGTCGCGCGGGGGGGCCTAGGCTACAATGAGCAGTTCTTC.

The chain couples TRBV7-9 to TRBJ2-7; D remains unclear. Germline CDR1 reads SEHNR; CDR2 reads FQNEAQ (reference sequence). CDR3 length equals 12 residues. The ends were cut back, 2 bases at V and 5 bases at J, with 7 bases in the middle. This CDR3 is CASSLSPHEQYF. In nucleotides, the CDR3 is TGTGCCAGCAGCTTAAGCCCCCACGAGCAGTACTTC.

The J gene is TRBJ2-2, the V gene TRBV7-2; a possible D gene is TRBD2 (5 bases). The V and J ends lost 5 bases and 4 bases respectively, with 14 bases between them. The CDR3 loop spans 15 amino acids. The V gene's germline CDR1 is SGHTA and CDR2 FQGNSA. CDR3 loop: CASSPDPGSTGELFF. CDR3 coding DNA: TGTGCCAGCAGCCCAGATCCGGGGTCCACCGGGGAGCTGTTTTTT.

The DNA for the CDR3 is TGCAGCGGCCGGGACAGGACGTACGAGCAGTACTTC. It translates to CSGRDRTYEQYF. The rearrangement links TRBV29-1 to TRBJ2-7; 8 nucleotides match TRBD1. This CDR3 contains 12 residues. V lost 7 bases, J lost 4 bases, and 6 bases stayed unmatched. Germline values: CDR1 SQVTM, CDR2 ANQGSEA.

The chain couples TRBV9 to TRBJ2-3, with 12 bases lining up with TRBD2. Germline values: CDR1 SGDLS, CDR2 YYNGEE. Losses at the gene ends were 0 bases for V and 0 bases for J; bases not matched to a gene: 5. The CDR3 has 18 residues. The CDR3 is CASSVVASGGASTDTQYF. As DNA, the CDR3 is TGTGCCAGCAGCGTAGTGGCTAGCGGGGGGGCTAGCACAGATACGCAGTATTTT.

This chain links TRBV19 with TRBJ2-7; 9 bases map to TRBD2. With V trimmed by 5 bases and J by 3 bases, 17 bases remained unmatched. In germline, CDR1 is LNHDA, CDR2 SQIVND (reference sequence). The CDR3 is made up of 18 amino acids. CDR3 residues: CASSPLISGGPNRYEQYF. Written as DNA, the CDR3 is TGTGCCAGTAGTCCTTTGATTAGCGGGGGCCCGAATCGCTACGAGCAGTACTTC. Filled out from reference TRBV19 and TRBJ2-7, the complete variable domain reads DGGITQSPKYLFRKEGQNVTLSCEQNLNHDAMYWYRQDPGQGLRLIYYSQIVNDFQKGDIAEGYSVSREKKESFPLTVTSAQKNPTAFYLCASSPLISGGPNRYEQYFGPGTRLTVT.

The rearrangement links TRBV15 to TRBJ1-6, with a possible D match to TRBD1 (6 bases). V gave up 5 bases and J gave up 7 bases, with 12 bases separating them. The CDR3 consists of 14 residues. CDR1 is LNHNV and CDR2 is YYDKDF in the germline V gene (reference sequence). CDR3: CATSGGQKNSPLHF. The CDR3 DNA sequence: TGTGCCACCAGCGGCGGACAGAAAAATTCACCCCTCCACTTT.

V is TRBV11-2 and J is TRBJ2-2; D is undetermined. Per the germline V gene, CDR1 is SGHAT and CDR2 is FQNNGV. V was trimmed by 5 bases and J by 4 bases, leaving 17 bases between them. The CDR3 sequence is 16 residues long. The CDR3 nucleotides read TGTGCCAGCAGCCCCCTTTTGAAGCCGGGCACCGGGGAGCTGTTTTTT. This codes for CASSPLLKPGTGELFF. The full variable domain, in which reference TRBV11-2 and TRBJ2-2 provide the parts outside the CDR3, is EAGVAQSPRYKIIEKRQSVAFWCNPISGHATLYWYQQILGQGPKLLIQFQNNGVVDDSQLPKDRFSAERLKGVDSTLKIQPAKLEDSAVYLCASSPLLKPGTGELFFGEGSRLTVL.

For this clone: This same CDR3 is encoded by further DNA sequences in the sample. CDR3 coding DNA: TGTGCCAGCAGCTTATCCTTGAACACTGAAGCTTTCTTT. This translates into CASSLSLNTEAFF. The chain is built from TRBV7-2 and TRBJ1-1; D is unresolved. Per germline, CDR1 SGHTA and CDR2 FQGNSA. This CDR3 region has 13 residues. V was clipped by 2 bases and J by 0 bases, with 4 bases between them.

This chain links TRBV30 with TRBJ1-5; the D is unclear. This CDR3 has 14 amino acids. Germline loops: CDR1 GTSNPN, CDR2 SVGIG (reference sequence). Between the trimmed V and J ends, which lost 1 base and 0 bases, there was a span of 7 bases. CDR3 sequence reads: CAWSDGYSNQPQHF. The CDR3, as DNA: TGTGCCTGGAGTGACGGGTATAGCAATCAGCCCCAGCATTTT.

This chain uses TRBV5-1 with TRBJ2-1, with a weak D call TRBD1 (5 bases). Trimming removed 2 bases from V and 2 bases from J, with 8 bases in between. Germline V CDR1 and CDR2: SGHRS, YFSETQ. The CDR3 is 14 residues long. CDR3 nucleotides: TGCGCCAGCAGCTTAGGGGAAACCTACAATGAGCAGTTCTTC. This encodes CASSLGETYNEQFF.